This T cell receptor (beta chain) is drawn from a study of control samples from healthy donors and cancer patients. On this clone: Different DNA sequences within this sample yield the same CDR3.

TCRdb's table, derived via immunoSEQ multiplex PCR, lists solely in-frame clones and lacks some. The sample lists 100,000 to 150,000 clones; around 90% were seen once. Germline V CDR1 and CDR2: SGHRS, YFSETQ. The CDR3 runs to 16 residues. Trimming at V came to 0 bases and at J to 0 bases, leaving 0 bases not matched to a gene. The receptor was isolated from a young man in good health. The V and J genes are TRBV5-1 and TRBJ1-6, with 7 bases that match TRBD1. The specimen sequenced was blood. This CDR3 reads CASSLGDSSYNSPLHF. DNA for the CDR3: TGCGCCAGCAGCTTGGGGGACAGCTCCTATAATTCACCCCTCCACTTT.